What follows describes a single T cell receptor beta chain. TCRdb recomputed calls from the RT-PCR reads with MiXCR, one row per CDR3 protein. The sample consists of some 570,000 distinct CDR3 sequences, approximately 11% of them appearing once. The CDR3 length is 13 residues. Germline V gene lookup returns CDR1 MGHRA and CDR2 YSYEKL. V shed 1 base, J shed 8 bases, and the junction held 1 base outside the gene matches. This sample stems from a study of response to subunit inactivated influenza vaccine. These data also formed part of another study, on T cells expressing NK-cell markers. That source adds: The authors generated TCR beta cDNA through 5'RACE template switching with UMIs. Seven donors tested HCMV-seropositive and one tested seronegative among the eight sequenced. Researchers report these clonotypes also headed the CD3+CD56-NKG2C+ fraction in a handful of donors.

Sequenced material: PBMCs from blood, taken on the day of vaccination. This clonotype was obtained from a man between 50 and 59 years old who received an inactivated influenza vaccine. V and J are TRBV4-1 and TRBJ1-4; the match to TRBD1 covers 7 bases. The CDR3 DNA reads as TGCGCCAGCAGCCAAGGGACAGGAGAAAAACTGTTTTTT. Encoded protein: CASSQGTGEKLFF.